This passage covers 26 T cell receptor beta chains from one sample sequenced in a study of blood T cell repertoires in COVID-19 (dated by TCRdb to the early 2020s). Libraries were made using the immunoSEQ multiplex PCR assay. The immuneACCESS repertoire file appears here via TCRdb, limited to in-frame rearrangements. These files lack a portion of the clones; in checked studies, under half of the deficit traces to unresolved V genes, and the cause of the others is not known. The sample includes 350,000 or so clones, with roughly 87% observed a single time. The top ten constitute about 0.93% of the sample. The sequencing input was PBMCs or T cells enriched from blood (not recorded which). These receptors were obtained from a woman aged 25-40 years who had recovered from COVID-19.

CDR3 residues: CASSPSRDRGRGNEQFF. CDR3 in DNA: TGTGCCAGCAGCCCAAGTCGGGACAGGGGGCGCGGCAATGAGCAGTTCTTC. The chain carries TRBV7-6 and TRBJ2-1, with TRBD1 matching over 12 bases. Germline CDR1 reads SGHVS; CDR2 reads FNYEAQ. The ends lost 5 bases at V and 6 bases at J; junction bases unmatched: 11. CDR3 length equals 17 residues.

V gene TRBV14 combines with J gene TRBJ2-2; no clear D gene. V shed 1 base and J shed 3 bases, with 21 bases lying between them. This CDR3 is 19 amino acids long. Germline V gives CDR1 SGHDN, CDR2 FVKESK. CDR3 DNA sequence: TGTGCCAGCAGCCAAGGCGGAACCCGGGTTTTAGGTTACACCGGGGAGCTGTTTTTT. It codes for CASSQGGTRVLGYTGELFF. The whole variable domain, remainder taken from reference TRBV14 and TRBJ2-2, is EAGVTQFPSHSVIEKGQTVTLRCDPISGHDNLYWYRRVMGKEIKFLLHFVKESKQDESGMPNNRFLAERTGGTYSTLKVQPAELEDSGVYFCASSQGGTRVLGYTGELFFGEGSRLTVL.

This chain connects TRBV19 to TRBJ1-2; TRBD1 agrees at 12 bases. V was clipped by 1 base and J by 7 bases; unmatched bases: 7. There are 16 residues in the CDR3. Germline CDR1 and CDR2: LNHDA and SQIVND (reference sequence). Here the CDR3 reads CASSIVRGQGARGYTF. CDR3 sequence (DNA): TGTGCCAGTAGTATAGTGAGGGGACAGGGGGCGCGTGGCTACACCTTC.

V usage is TRBV18 and J usage is TRBJ2-7, with 13 bases aligning to TRBD2. Germline V gene data show CDR1 as KGHSH and CDR2 as LQKENI. This CDR3 contains 17 residues. V dropped 3 bases and J dropped 0; count of bases not matched to a gene: 5. CDR3 DNA: TGTGCCAGCTCACCGACTAGCGGGGGGTTCCCCTCCTACGAGCAGTACTTC. It specifies CASSPTSGGFPSYEQYF. Full variable domain (missing parts from reference TRBV18 and TRBJ2-7): NAGVMQNPRHLVRRRGQEARLRCSPMKGHSHVYWYRQLPEEGLKFMVYLQKENIIDESGMPKERFSAEFPKEGPSILRIQQVVRGDSAAYFCASSPTSGGFPSYEQYFGPGTRLTVT.

The rearrangement joins TRBV29-1 to TRBJ1-1; TRBD1 aligns across 9 bases. This CDR3 contains 12 residues. Germline loops: CDR1 SQVTM, CDR2 ANQGSEA. V lost 7 bases to trimming and J lost 2 bases; unmatched junction nucleotides: 2. For the CDR3, the DNA is TGCAGCGGGGACAGGGATAACACTGAAGCTTTCTTT. Residues: CSGDRDNTEAFF.

V gene TRBV5-6 combines with J gene TRBJ1-1; tentatively, D is TRBD1 (5 bases). In germline, CDR1 is SGHDT, CDR2 YYEEEE. The CDR3 totals 14 residues. V was shortened by 4 bases and J by 1 base, with 11 bases between the two germline ends. The CDR3 DNA reads TGTGCCAGCAGCCCGGGACTCAGGAACACTGAAGCTTTCTTT. This translates into CASSPGLRNTEAFF.

This clone has only a few counts. V usage is TRBV28 and J usage is TRBJ1-2, with 9 bases that match TRBD1. Germline V gene sequence: CDR1 MDHEN, CDR2 SYDVKM. This CDR3 comprises 15 residues. Trimming at V came to 7 bases and at J to 2 bases, leaving 8 bases not matched to a gene. The CDR3 bases are TGTGCCAGCAAAGGGACAGGGAGGGGAAACTATGGCTACACCTTC. It codes for CASKGTGRGNYGYTF.

V gene TRBV5-5 combines with J gene TRBJ2-5; TRBD1 matches at 7 bases. V was pared by 5 bases and J by 4 bases, with 11 bases of the junction left unmatched. The germline gives CDR1 SGHKS, CDR2 YYEKEE (reference sequence). CDR3 length: 15 residues. CDR3 amino acids: CASSPVTTGLETQYF. The CDR3 DNA follows: TGTGCCAGCAGTCCAGTAACGACAGGGTTAGAGACCCAGTACTTC.

The rearrangement uses TRBV7-6 and TRBJ1-6; 8 bases are shared with TRBD1. The germline V gene has CDR1 SGHVS and CDR2 FNYEAQ. V was pared by 2 bases and J by 0 bases, with 12 bases of the junction left unmatched. The CDR3 sequence is 20 residues long. CDR3 nucleotide sequence: TGTGCCAGCAGCTTACAGGGGGCAGGGGGAATAAGCTCCTATAATTCACCCCTCCACTTT. Translation: CASSLQGAGGISSYNSPLHF.

The CDR3 DNA follows: TGTGCCAGCAGCGTTAGAGCGGGACGGAGCAATTCACCCCTCCACTTT. Translated: CASSVRAGRSNSPLHF. The chain is built from TRBV9 and TRBJ1-6, with D perhaps TRBD1 (5 bases). Trimming removed 2 bases at V and 7 bases at J, with 16 bases between. Per the germline V gene, CDR1 is SGDLS and CDR2 is YYNGEE. This CDR3 has 16 residues.

This chain connects TRBV5-4 to TRBJ2-3; a weak D match, TRBD2 (6 bases). Trimming removed 3 bases from V and 1 base from J, with 12 bases in between. The CDR3 loop spans 15 amino acids. In germline, CDR1 is SGHNT, CDR2 YYREEE (reference sequence). In DNA, the CDR3 is TGTGCCAGCAGCTCGGGACTCTCTGGCACAGATACGCAGTATTTT. Translating gives CASSSGLSGTDTQYF.

The genes are TRBV7-2 and TRBJ1-1, with D perhaps matching TRBD1 (6 bases). Trimming stripped 1 base from V and 4 bases from J, with 10 bases between. The CDR3 consists of 14 residues. Per the germline V gene, CDR1 is SGHTA and CDR2 is FQGNSA. This CDR3 reads CASSLGRGVTEAFF. Here the CDR3 DNA reads TGTGCCAGCAGCTTAGGCAGGGGTGTCACTGAAGCTTTCTTT. The full variable domain, rest sourced from reference TRBV7-2 and TRBJ1-1, is GAGVSQSPSNKVTEKGKDVELRCDPISGHTALYWYRQSLGQGLEFLIYFQGNSAPDKSGLPSDRFSAERTGGSVSTLTIQRTQQEDSAVYLCASSLGRGVTEAFFGQGTRLTVV.

This chain joins TRBV15 and TRBJ2-2; 10 bases align to TRBD1. Per germline, CDR1 LNHNV and CDR2 YYDKDF (reference sequence). CDR3 length: 15 amino acids. V was clipped by 4 bases and J by 4 bases; unmatched bases: 3. Written as DNA, the CDR3 is TGTGCCACCAGCACCTGGACAGGGGGCACCGGGGAGCTGTTTTTT. The encoded protein is CATSTWTGGTGELFF.

This chain connects TRBV7-2 to TRBJ2-3; D possibly corresponds to TRBD1 (6 bases). Germline V gives CDR1 SGHTA, CDR2 FQGNSA. V was clipped by 2 bases and J by 0 bases, with 12 bases between them. There are 16 residues in the CDR3. CDR3 DNA sequence: TGTGCCAGCAGCTTATTTGGCAGGGGAAGCACAGATACGCAGTATTTT. It specifies CASSLFGRGSTDTQYF.

V and J are TRBV30 and TRBJ1-4; TRBD1 matches 10 bases. The germline gives CDR1 GTSNPN, CDR2 SVGIG (reference sequence). V shed 3 bases, J shed 10 bases, and the junction held 8 bases outside the gene matches. The CDR3 covers 14 residues. The CDR3 is CAWSGGQGSGKLFF. In DNA form, the CDR3 reads TGTGCCTGGAGCGGGGGACAGGGGAGTGGAAAACTGTTTTTT.

The chain couples TRBV3-1 (or the pseudogene TRBV3-2) to TRBJ1-6, with D perhaps TRBD1 (5 bases). Between the trimmed V and J ends, which lost 2 bases and 5 bases, there was a span of 7 bases. This CDR3 has 14 residues. Germline V gene data show CDR1 as LGHDT and CDR2 as YNNKEL (reference sequence). The CDR3 protein is CASSQSGNNSPLHF. In DNA form, the CDR3 reads TGTGCCAGCAGCCAATCAGGGAATAATTCACCCCTCCACTTT.

Here the CDR3 DNA reads TGTGCCAGCAGCCCTGCCCCAGGGGATCACACCGGGGAGCTGTTTTTT. It is translated as CASSPAPGDHTGELFF. V and J are TRBV27 and TRBJ2-2, with TRBD1 as a possible D gene (6 bases). Trimming took 6 bases from V and 3 from J, leaving 17 bases between them. The CDR3 consists of 16 residues. From germline, CDR1 is MNHEY and CDR2 SMNVEV (reference sequence).

The gene calls are TRBV30 and TRBJ1-2, with 8 bases fitting TRBD1. CDR3 length: 13 residues. Trimming at V came to 2 bases and at J to 7 bases, leaving 6 bases not matched to a gene. CDR1 GTSNPN and CDR2 SVGIG come from the germline V gene (reference sequence). The CDR3 DNA follows: TGTGCCTGGAGTTTAGGACAGGGTGGTGGCTACACCTTC. Translated: CAWSLGQGGGYTF.

The chain combines TRBV5-1 with TRBJ2-3, with D possibly matching TRBD2 (5 bases). Trimming shortened V by 5 bases and J by 6 bases, and 16 bases separated the two germline ends. This CDR3 contains 14 residues. Germline CDR1 is SGHRS and CDR2 is YFSETQ. The CDR3 sequence is CASRVAGGQDTQYF. The CDR3 region has the DNA TGCGCCAGCAGAGTCGCCGGAGGTCAGGATACGCAGTATTTT.

The rearrangement joins TRBV5-6 to TRBJ2-7; D gene ambiguous. Trimming removed 1 base at V and 0 bases at J, with 5 bases between. The CDR3 covers 13 residues. Germline CDR1 and CDR2: SGHDT and YYEEEE. Written as DNA, the CDR3 is TGTGCCAGCAGCTTGCACAGCTCCTACGAGCAGTACTTC. The encoded protein is CASSLHSSYEQYF.

This chain links TRBV19 with TRBJ1-5, with a possible D match to TRBD1 (6 bases). The ends were cut back, 9 bases at V and 3 bases at J, with 12 bases in the middle. CDR1 and CDR2 (germline): LNHDA, SQIVND (reference sequence). The length of the CDR3 is 13 residues. CDR3 sequence: CASRDNLNQPQHF. DNA of the CDR3: TGTGCCAGCCGGGACAACCTCAATCAGCCCCAGCATTTT.

This clone was found a few times. This rearrangement joins TRBV29-1 to TRBJ2-7; 9 nucleotides line up with TRBD1. CDR3 length equals 14 residues. V was clipped by 3 bases and J by 3 bases; unmatched bases: 6. In germline, CDR1 is SQVTM, CDR2 ANQGSEA. The CDR3 DNA reads as TGCAGCGTTGATATGGGACAGGGCTACTACGAGCAGTACTTC. Protein product: CSVDMGQGYYEQYF.

V and J are TRBV24-1 and TRBJ2-1, with 14 bases aligning to TRBD2. The CDR3 is 19 residues long. The trim removed 4 bases at V and 2 bases at J, leaving 9 bases unmatched. Germline V CDR1 and CDR2: KGHDR, SFDVKD. CDR3 in DNA: TGTGCCACCAGTGACCCCGGGACTAGCGGGGGCTATACCTACAATGAGCAGTTCTTC. Encoded protein: CATSDPGTSGGYTYNEQFF.

The rearrangement uses TRBV14 and TRBJ1-6; no clear D. Germline CDR1 and CDR2: SGHDN and FVKESK. Trimming left V 4 bases short and J 0 bases short, with 7 bases between. The CDR3 spans 15 residues. The chain's CDR3 is CASSPQSSYNSPLHF. The CDR3 nucleotides are TGTGCCAGCAGCCCACAGAGCTCCTATAATTCACCCCTCCACTTT.

The chain combines TRBV10-1 with TRBJ2-2; D is possibly TRBD2 (6 bases). Germline V CDR1 and CDR2: WNHNN, SYGVQD (reference sequence). Trimming removed 3 bases from V and 0 bases from J, with 11 bases in between. This CDR3 is 16 amino acids long. The CDR3 DNA reads TGCGCCAGCAGTGACTTACGGGGGTCGAACACCGGGGAGCTGTTTTTT. Protein: CASSDLRGSNTGELFF.

CDR3 in amino acids: CASSYTGNNSPLHF. The DNA of the CDR3 is TGTGCCAGCAGTTATACAGGGAATAATTCACCCCTCCACTTT. This chain links TRBV28 with TRBJ1-6; tentative D call: TRBD1 (6 bases). Germline V gene data show CDR1 as MDHEN and CDR2 as SYDVKM. Trimming cost V 4 bases and J 5 bases, with 9 bases left between them. This CDR3 contains 14 residues.